Following are 10 T cell receptor beta chains from one sample sequenced in a study of low-dose radiotherapy and immunotherapy resistance in tumors (dated by TCRdb to between 2022 and 2023). Superscript III and a set of TRAV- and TRBV-specific primers were used to synthesize first-strand cDNA, so that both TCRalpha and TCRbeta chains were covered. A roughly 19-cycle PCR with Phusion amplified the TCRs, pairing a constant-region primer with the adapter that was attached to the V primers. Starting from the raw public reads, TCRdb applied fastp trimming at Q25, assembled clones with MiXCR and retained in-frame beta chains. Entries are consolidated by CDR3 protein sequence, retaining the most common genes and DNA. Across this sample there are approximately 11,000 distinct CDR3 sequences, with more than 55% seen only once. The ten largest account for approximately 10% of the sample. These receptors all come from a human donor with advanced metastatic prostate, ovarian, gallbladder or colorectal cancer (not recorded which). This table probably holds off-target reads from a library built for another chain.

The J gene is TRBJ1-2, the V gene TRBV5-1, with TRBD1 matching 8 bases. Per germline, CDR1 SGHRS and CDR2 YFSETQ. The CDR3 runs 15 residues. V gave up 1 base and J gave up 4 bases; unmatched junction bases: 6. CDR3 sequence (DNA): TGCGCCAGCAGCTTGTACGGACAGGGTAGCTATGGCTACACCTTC. This sequence encodes CASSLYGQGSYGYTF.

The genes are TRBV6-8 and TRBJ2-7; D call uncertain. The CDR3 spans 11 residues. From germline, CDR1 is MNHGY and CDR2 SAAAGT. The V gene lost 6 bases and the J gene lost 2 bases, with 5 bases spanning the gap. The CDR3: CASRGTYEQYF. DNA of the CDR3: TGTGCCAGCAGGGGCACCTACGAGCAGTACTTC.

This chain joins TRBV15 and TRBJ2-1; 13 bases match TRBD2. The CDR3 sequence is 17 residues long. Germline values: CDR1 LNHNV, CDR2 YYDKDF (reference sequence). The V and J ends lost 0 bases and 9 bases, in that order; junction bases with no gene match: 8. The DNA for the CDR3 is TGTGCCACCAGCAGAGATCTTGGACTAGCGGGAGAGGGTGAGCAGTTCTTC. It specifies CATSRDLGLAGEGEQFF.

This rearrangement joins TRBV11-2 to TRBJ1-2; 12 bases map to TRBD1. The ends lost 3 bases at V and 7 bases at J; junction bases unmatched: 6. The CDR3 is 15 residues long. CDR1 SGHAT and CDR2 FQNNGV come from the germline V gene. The DNA for the CDR3 is TGTGCCAGCAGCTTTGCCGGGACAGGGGGCTCTGGCTACACCTTC. Translated: CASSFAGTGGSGYTF.

The rearrangement uses TRBV20-1 and TRBJ2-3; 9 nucleotides align to TRBD2. The CDR3 sequence is 13 residues long. V gave up 6 bases and J gave up 4 bases; unmatched junction bases: 5. CDR1 and CDR2 (germline): DFQATT, SNEGSKA (reference sequence). The CDR3 reads CSALSGRPDTQYF. CDR3 DNA: TGCAGTGCCCTGAGCGGGAGGCCAGATACGCAGTATTTT.

This clonotype came up a few times. The chain carries TRBV5-5 and TRBJ2-1, with 11 bases that match TRBD2. Per the germline V gene, CDR1 is SGHKS and CDR2 is YYEKEE (reference sequence). The CDR3 spans 17 residues. The V and J ends lost 4 bases and 7 bases, in that order; junction bases with no gene match: 13. The CDR3 nucleotides are TGTGCCAGCAGCATACAACCCCTAGCGGGAGGTAGGAATGAGCAGTTCTTC. This translates into CASSIQPLAGGRNEQFF.

The rearrangement uses TRBV5-4 and TRBJ2-2; D remains unclear. The CDR3 is 15 amino acids. Germline assignment: CDR1 SGHNT and CDR2 YYREEE (reference sequence). Trimming cost V 0 bases and J 0 bases, with 6 bases left between them. The CDR3 nucleotides read TGTGCCAGCAGCTTGGACCCAGCGAACACCGGGGAGCTGTTTTTT. It yields the protein CASSLDPANTGELFF.

The chain has TRBV24-1 and TRBJ2-2, with D possibly being TRBD1 (5 bases). The ends were cut back, 7 bases at V and 7 bases at J, with 12 bases in the middle. The germline V gene has CDR1 KGHDR and CDR2 SFDVKD. The CDR3 runs to 13 residues. CDR3 sequence (DNA): TGTGCCACCAGCCCAGGGCGGAACGGGGAGCTGTTTTTT. Its protein product is CATSPGRNGELFF.

The chain links TRBV5-1 to TRBJ2-1, with 7 bases aligning to TRBD2. Germline CDR1 reads SGHRS; CDR2 reads YFSETQ. This CDR3 region has 16 residues. V shed 0 bases and J 1 base; nucleotides not matched to a gene: 4. The CDR3 is CASSLVTAGSYNEQFF. DNA for the CDR3: TGCGCCAGCAGCTTGGTTACAGCGGGATCCTACAATGAGCAGTTCTTC.

This clonotype was seen a handful of times. The chain is built from TRBV18 and TRBJ2-2; TRBD2 might be the D (5 bases). In germline, CDR1 is KGHSH, CDR2 LQKENI. Trimming took 3 bases from V and 7 from J, leaving 9 bases between them. The CDR3 loop spans 13 amino acids. The CDR3 nucleotides are TGTGCCAGCTCACCCAACGGGAACGGGGAGCTGTTTTTT. Amino acids: CASSPNGNGELFF.